These T cell receptor beta chains were read from a single sample in a study of blood T cells in healthy people across ages. Using its own MiXCR run on the 5' RACE reads, TCRdb lists one record per CDR3 protein. Seen here are over 600,000 distinct CDR3 sequences, roughly 41% observed once, and the top ten hold 30%. Sequenced sample: blood. These receptors all come from an elderly man in good health. Both conserved end residues are part of each CDR3. D genes are given only for firm matches. Not every row has a clone size; where given, it reads once, few, many or a size class.

V: TRBV11-2
J: TRBJ1-1
D: -
size: -
DNA: TGTGCCAGCAGCCCGAGGACAGTAATGGACACTGAAGCTTTCTTT
CDR3: CASSPRTVMDTEAFF

V: TRBV6-1
J: TRBJ2-5
D: TRBD2
size: -
DNA: TGTGCCAGCAGTGTGACTAGCGCTCGGATGGTGGAGACCCAGTACTTC
CDR3: CASSVTSARMVETQYF

V: TRBV5-1
J: TRBJ2-3
D: -
size: few
DNA: TGCGCCAGCAGCTTGGCTGTGGGAGTGTCAGATACGCAGTATTTT
CDR3: CASSLAVGVSDTQYF

V: TRBV7-2
J: TRBJ2-1
D: TRBD2
size: -
DNA: TGTGCCAGCAGCTTATTCACGGGGGGGCCGGGTGAGCAGTTCTTC
CDR3: CASSLFTGGPGEQFF

V: TRBV20-1
J: TRBJ2-3
D: TRBD2
size: -
DNA: TGCGGTGCTAGAGATCCGTGGACTAGCGGAACAACAGATACGCAGTATTTT
CDR3: CGARDPWTSGTTDTQYF

V: TRBV29-1
J: TRBJ1-1
D: -
size: -
DNA: TGCAGCGCTAGAGGTGGCAGCTGGAACACTGAAGCTTTCTTT
CDR3: CSARGGSWNTEAFF

V: TRBV7-2
J: TRBJ2-5
D: TRBD2
size: few
DNA: TGTGCCAGCAGCTTAGCGGGAGCGGGGGGTACTCGGGTTGAGCAGTACTTC
CDR3: CASSLAGAGGTRVEQYF

V: TRBV28
J: TRBJ2-1
D: TRBD1
size: -
DNA: TGTGCCACCCGAGCAGGGGGCAATGAGCAGTTCTTC
CDR3: CATRAGGNEQFF

V: TRBV5-1
J: TRBJ2-7
D: TRBD1
size: once
DNA: TGCGCCAGCAGCTCCTCGACAGGGGGCGAGCAGTACTTC
CDR3: CASSSSTGGEQYF

V: TRBV27
J: TRBJ1-5
D: -
size: few
DNA: TGTGCCAGCAGTTCGGGACGGACTAGCAATCAGCCCCAGCATTTT
CDR3: CASSSGRTSNQPQHF

V: TRBV5-1
J: TRBJ1-6
D: TRBD1
size: few
DNA: TGCGCCAGCAGCCCTCGGACAGGGGGGGATTCACCCCTCCACTTT
CDR3: CASSPRTGGDSPLHF

V: TRBV11-2
J: TRBJ2-1
D: -
size: -
DNA: TGTGCCAGCAGCTTAGCGGCTACTTTGGGTTACAATGAGCAGTTCTTC
CDR3: CASSLAATLGYNEQFF

V: TRBV6-2/TRBV6-3
J: TRBJ2-5
D: TRBD2
size: -
DNA: TGTGCCAGCAGTCGCGGGACTAATCAAGAGACCCAGTACTTC
CDR3: CASSRGTNQETQYF

V: TRBV28
J: TRBJ1-2
D: TRBD1
size: few
DNA: TGTGCCAGCAGCATCCCGGGACAGTTTAACTATGGCTACACCTTC
CDR3: CASSIPGQFNYGYTF

V: TRBV29-1
J: TRBJ2-5
D: TRBD1
size: many
DNA: TGCAGCGTTGCAGGGGGTCAAGAGACCCAGTACTTC
CDR3: CSVAGGQETQYF